The present T cell receptor beta chain was sequenced within a study of T-cell memory formation after mild COVID-19. Study observations and caveats: Clones contracting day 15 to 85 were balanced CD4/CD8; later expanders leaned CD4+. Shrinking CD4+ clones were chiefly CM and EM; CD8+ ones were chiefly EMRA. Clones from the second wave (peaking day 37) had unconfirmed SARS-CoV-2 specificity.

As concerns this clonotype: No antigen is known for it.

TCRdb processed the 5' RACE reads anew with MiXCR; each CDR3 protein has one entry. The repertoire holds almost 250,000 distinct CDR3 sequences, 15% seen once, with 2.1% in the top ten. This clonotype was sampled from an adult woman who had mild COVID-19 (a few samples of this study predate the infection). Cell type and time point are not known. The sample comprised PBMCs or a T cell subset sorted from them (not recorded which).

CDR3 sequence: CASSLISAGHYGYTF. The CDR3 nucleotides are TGCGCCAGCAGCTTGATAAGCGCGGGACACTATGGCTACACCTTC. The chain carries TRBV5-1 and TRBJ1-2, with D tentatively TRBD1 (5 bases). Per the germline V gene, CDR1 is SGHRS and CDR2 is YFSETQ. This CDR3 is built from 15 residues. The V gene lost 1 base and the J gene lost 3 bases, with 13 bases spanning the gap.